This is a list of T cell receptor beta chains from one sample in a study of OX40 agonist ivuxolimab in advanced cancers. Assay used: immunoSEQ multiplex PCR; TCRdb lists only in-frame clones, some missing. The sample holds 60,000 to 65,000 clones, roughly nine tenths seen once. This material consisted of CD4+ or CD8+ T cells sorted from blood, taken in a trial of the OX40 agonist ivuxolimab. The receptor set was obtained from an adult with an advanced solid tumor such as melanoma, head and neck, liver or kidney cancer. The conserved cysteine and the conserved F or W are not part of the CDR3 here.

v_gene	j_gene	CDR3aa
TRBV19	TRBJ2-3	ASSRGQSSTDTQY
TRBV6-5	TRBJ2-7	ASSPHDRGLAEQY
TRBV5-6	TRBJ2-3	ASSLVTDDTQY
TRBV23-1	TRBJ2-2	ASSHATGHTGELF
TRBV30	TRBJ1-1	ACTEQKWDTEAF
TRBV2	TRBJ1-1	ASSEGRMNTEAF
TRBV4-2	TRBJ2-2	ASSPQSGENTGELF
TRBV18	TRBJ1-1	ASSSQNTEAF
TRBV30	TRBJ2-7	AWSVSYEQY
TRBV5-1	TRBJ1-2	ASSFSQGARGYT
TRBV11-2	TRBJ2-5	ASTLREETQY
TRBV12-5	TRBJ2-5	ASGLQEEETQY
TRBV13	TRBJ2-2	ASSLEGRYTGELF
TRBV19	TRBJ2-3	ATMAGETTDTQY
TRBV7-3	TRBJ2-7	ASSLSGDPSYEQY
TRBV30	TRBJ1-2	AWIWGRASDGYT
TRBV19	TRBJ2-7	ASSIDFFQAYEQY
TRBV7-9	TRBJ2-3	ASSLAIGGGAADTQY